These T cell receptor beta chains were read from a single sample in a study of Graves' ophthalmopathy and Graves' hyperthyroidism. MiXCR, applied by TCRdb to the multiplex PCR reads, yields one record per CDR3 protein. The sample holds 200,000 to 250,000 distinct CDR3 sequences; 25% to 35% are singletons and the top ten take approximately 9.6%. The sequencing sample was made of peripheral blood. All receptors come from a man aged 50-60 years with Graves' ophthalmopathy. Both conserved end residues are part of each CDR3. The order of the fields is clone size, D gene, J gene, V gene, CDR3 protein, CDR3 DNA. D genes are given only for firm matches. Expanded clones are given a class, and other clones once, few, many or no size at all.

size: many; D: -; J: TRBJ1-3; V: TRBV2; CDR3: CASSEGRANSGNTIYF; DNA: TGTGCCAGCAGTGAGGGCAGGGCAAACTCTGGAAACACCATATATTTT
size: -; D: TRBD2; J: TRBJ2-7; V: TRBV28; CDR3: CASSLVREVSYEQYF; DNA: TGTGCCAGCAGTTTAGTGCGGGAGGTGTCCTACGAGCAGTACTTC
size: -; D: -; J: TRBJ1-5; V: TRBV12-3/TRBV12-4; CDR3: CASKGRSQPQHF; DNA: TGTGCCAGCAAGGGTAGGAGTCAGCCCCAGCATTTT
size: many; D: TRBD1; J: TRBJ1-3; V: TRBV12-3/TRBV12-4; CDR3: CASNRDREDTIYF; DNA: TGTGCCAGCAACCGGGACAGGGAGGACACCATATATTTT
size: -; D: -; J: TRBJ1-1; V: TRBV12-3/TRBV12-4; CDR3: CASIARGLNTEAFF; DNA: TGTGCCAGCATTGCTCGCGGACTGAACACTGAAGCTTTCTTT
size: many; D: -; J: TRBJ2-5; V: TRBV6-5; CDR3: CASTSLGDGETQYF; DNA: TGTGCCAGCACGAGCCTCGGAGACGGAGAGACCCAGTACTTC
size: -; D: TRBD1; J: TRBJ1-6; V: TRBV6-1; CDR3: CASSNVIQGRDSPLHF; DNA: TGTGCCAGCAGTAATGTAATACAGGGGAGGGATTCACCCCTCCACTTT
size: many; D: -; J: TRBJ2-6; V: TRBV19; CDR3: CASSRRGGSGANVLTF; DNA: TGTGCCAGTAGCAGGAGGGGGGGCTCTGGGGCCAACGTCCTGACTTTC
size: many; D: -; J: TRBJ1-1; V: TRBV28; CDR3: CASSIGDQANTEAFF; DNA: TGTGCCAGCAGTATCGGCGATCAGGCGAACACTGAAGCTTTCTTT
size: many; D: TRBD2; J: TRBJ2-7; V: TRBV2; CDR3: CASSPRTSGAYEQYF; DNA: TGTGCCAGCAGTCCAAGGACTAGCGGTGCATACGAGCAGTACTTC
size: many; D: -; J: TRBJ1-5; V: TRBV27; CDR3: CASSLGGEGNQPQHF; DNA: TGTGCCAGCAGTTTGGGTGGGGAAGGGAATCAGCCCCAGCATTTT
size: many; D: -; J: TRBJ1-1; V: TRBV19; CDR3: CASSGPGQFEAFF; DNA: TGTGCCAGTAGCGGACCGGGACAATTTGAAGCTTTCTTT
size: many; D: -; J: TRBJ1-1; V: TRBV27; CDR3: CASSSPTRTEAFF; DNA: TGTGCCAGCAGTTCCCCGACCAGAACTGAAGCTTTCTTT
size: many; D: -; J: TRBJ2-3; V: TRBV10-3; CDR3: CAGRASVTDTQYF; DNA: TGTGCCGGGAGAGCTAGCGTAACAGATACGCAGTATTTT
size: -; D: TRBD1; J: TRBJ2-7; V: TRBV11-2; CDR3: CASSLEFRGQGIRLTYEQYF; DNA: TGTGCCAGCAGCTTAGAATTCCGCGGACAGGGTATTCGCCTGACCTACGAGCAGTACTTC
size: -; D: -; J: TRBJ1-3; V: TRBV20-1; CDR3: CSARGAASGNTIYF; DNA: TGCAGTGCTAGAGGCGCCGCCTCTGGAAACACCATATATTTT
size: many; D: -; J: TRBJ1-2; V: TRBV29-1; CDR3: CSVGGENTYGYTF; DNA: TGCAGCGTTGGGGGGGAGAATACCTATGGCTACACCTTC